The 27 T cell receptor beta chains reported below all come from one sample, sequenced in a study of shared clonotypes between healthy human individuals (dated by TCRdb to the early 2020s). CD8 naive samples were CD45RO-negative cells positively selected for CCR7, giving a CD45RA+CCR7+ population that excluded TemRA cells. The method behind the library was the immunoSEQ multiplex PCR assay. TCRdb's version of the immuneACCESS table is confined to in-frame rearrangements and falls short of the full clone set. An unresolved V gene accounts for under half of the shortfall where checked; the remainder is of unknown origin. The sample contains around 2,100,000 clones, roughly 95% of them found a single time. Clones ranked in the top ten supply less than 1.5% of the sample. Sequencing was performed on naive CD8+ T cells sorted from blood. The sample's cell subset or site label, decoded: CD45RA+CCR7+. These TCRs come from a man aged 18 to 29 in good health.

This chain links TRBV30 with TRBJ2-1; a possible D gene is TRBD1 (5 bases). Trimming stripped 0 bases from V and 8 bases from J, with 17 bases between. CDR3 length equals 15 residues. In germline, CDR1 is GTSNPN, CDR2 SVGIG (reference sequence). The CDR3 region is CAWSVGALLGDEQFF. DNA of the CDR3: TGTGCCTGGAGTGTAGGGGCCCTCCTCGGCGATGAGCAGTTCTTC.

The CDR3 nucleotides read TGTGCCAGCAGCTTAGAGGGGGGGCAGGGACCAGAGACCCAGTACTTC. This codes for CASSLEGGQGPETQYF. The J gene is TRBJ2-5, the V gene TRBV7-8; D might be TRBD2 (7 bases). In germline, CDR1 is SGHVS, CDR2 FQNEAQ. V was pared by 1 base and J by 4 bases, with 16 bases between. CDR3 size: 16 residues. Filled out from reference TRBV7-8 and TRBJ2-5, the complete variable domain reads GAGVSQSPRYKVAKRGQDVALRCDPISGHVSLFWYQQALGQGPEFLTYFQNEAQLDKSGLPSDRFFAERPEGSVSTLKIQRTQQEDSAVYLCASSLEGGQGPETQYFGPGTRLLVL.

This sequence joins TRBV7-9 and TRBJ1-1; unclear D gene. Germline V gene sequence: CDR1 SEHNR, CDR2 FQNEAQ (reference sequence). V was shortened by 2 bases and J by 5 bases, with 12 bases between the two germline ends. The CDR3 totals 14 residues. As DNA, the CDR3 is TGTGCCAGCAGCTTATGGGCAGCCCAGACTGAAGCTTTCTTT. Amino acids: CASSLWAAQTEAFF.

V is TRBV27 and J is TRBJ1-5; tentative D call: TRBD1 (5 bases). The CDR3 runs 16 residues. V was pared by 6 bases and J by 4 bases, with 19 bases between. CDR1 MNHEY and CDR2 SMNVEV come from the germline V gene (reference sequence). This CDR3 reads CASSPGSGELNQPQHF. CDR3 DNA: TGTGCCAGCAGCCCTGGTTCGGGGGAATTGAATCAGCCCCAGCATTTT.

Concerning this clone: The junction does not match germline at one end; this may be a read error. This rearrangement joins TRBV3-1 (or the pseudogene TRBV3-2) to TRBJ2-7; 9 bases are shared with TRBD2. CDR1 and CDR2 from the germline V gene are LGHDT and YNNKEL (reference sequence). The CDR3 has 9 residues. CDR3 nucleotide sequence: TGTGCCAACCGGGGGACTAGCAACTTC. Translated: CANRGTSNF.

The genes are TRBV5-1 and TRBJ2-7; D gene unclear. This CDR3 is built from 14 residues. The V gene lost 4 bases and the J gene lost 5 bases, with 16 bases spanning the gap. CDR1 is SGHRS and CDR2 is YFSETQ in the germline V gene. As DNA, the CDR3 is TGCGCCAGCAGCGACGCATGGGGTTGGGACGAGCAGTACTTC. Its protein is CASSDAWGWDEQYF.

The chain uses TRBV7-8 and TRBJ2-7; D ambiguous. CDR3 length: 14 amino acids. V shed 2 bases and J shed 2 bases, with 10 bases lying between them. Germline lookup yields CDR1 SGHVS and CDR2 FQNEAQ. The CDR3, as DNA: TGTGCCAGCAGCTTAAGTACCACAGCCTACGAGCAGTACTTC. It specifies CASSLSTTAYEQYF.

The chain has TRBV7-2 and TRBJ2-3; 14 bases line up with TRBD2. Trimming took 3 bases from V and 0 from J; bases not matched to a gene: 5. The length of the CDR3 is 18 residues. CDR1 and CDR2 (germline): SGHTA, FQGNSA. The CDR3 DNA reads as TGTGCCAGCAGCTTGGGACTAGCGGGGGCCCTTAGCACAGATACGCAGTATTTT. This sequence encodes CASSLGLAGALSTDTQYF.

CDR3 in DNA: TGCGCCAGCAGCCAGGCCACAAGGGGCACTGAAGCTTTCTTT. As protein: CASSQATRGTEAFF. The chain carries TRBV4-1 and TRBJ1-1, with a possible D match to TRBD1 (5 bases). CDR1 and CDR2 from the germline V gene are MGHRA and YSYEKL. Between the trimmed V and J ends, which lost 3 bases and 4 bases, there was a span of 12 bases. The CDR3 totals 14 residues.

The chain combines TRBV2 with TRBJ2-1; TRBD1 might be the D (5 bases). Trimming stripped 6 bases from V and 4 bases from J, with 10 bases between. CDR1 SNHLY and CDR2 FYNNEI come from the germline V gene. The CDR3 loop spans 13 amino acids. CDR3 residues: CASSPDRYNEQFF. CDR3 DNA: TGTGCCAGCAGCCCCGACAGATACAATGAGCAGTTCTTC.

This clone was picked up one time. J is TRBJ2-3 and V is TRBV4-3; 8 bases align to TRBD2. J was trimmed by 5 bases and V by 1 base; bases with no gene match: 5. The germline V gene has CDR1 LGHNA and CDR2 YSLEER. The CDR3 is 15 amino acids. CDR3: CASSQGQAGGDTQYF. The CDR3 coding sequence is TGCGCCAGCAGCCAAGGACAGGCGGGAGGAGATACGCAGTATTTT.

This sequence joins TRBV28 and TRBJ2-7; 9 bases map to TRBD1. The trim removed 9 bases at V and 3 bases at J, leaving 15 bases unmatched. The length of the CDR3 is 16 residues. Germline lookup yields CDR1 MDHEN and CDR2 SYDVKM. CDR3 loop: CASERTRTGDYYEQYF. CDR3 DNA: TGTGCCAGTGAGCGAACCAGGACAGGGGATTACTACGAGCAGTACTTC.

This clone has just a few counts. Other nucleotide sequences from this sample produce the same CDR3. V usage is TRBV5-4 and J usage is TRBJ2-7; 11 nucleotides agree with TRBD2. V was pared by 4 bases and J by 3 bases, with 3 bases of the junction left unmatched. Looked up from germline, CDR1 is SGHNT and CDR2 is YYREEE (reference sequence). This CDR3 comprises 14 residues. The CDR3 DNA is TGTGCCAGCAGCCCCGGGACTAGCGGCTACGAGCAGTACTTC. Translation: CASSPGTSGYEQYF. The full variable domain, with the rest looked up from reference TRBV5-4 and TRBJ2-7, is ETGVTQSPTHLIKTRGQQVTLRCSSQSGHNTVSWYQQALGQGPQFIFQYYREEENGRGNFPPRFSGLQFPNYSSELNVNALELDDSALYLCASSPGTSGYEQYFGPGTRLTVT.

The CDR3: CASSVRQGNTEAFF. CDR3 bases: TGTGCCAGCAGTGTCCGACAGGGAAACACTGAAGCTTTCTTT. The chain links TRBV25-1 to TRBJ1-1, with 7 bases lining up with TRBD1. The V segment lost 4 bases and the J segment 2 bases; nucleotides outside the gene matches: 4. Germline CDR1 is MGHDK and CDR2 is SYGVNS. The CDR3 extends over 14 amino acids.

The gene calls are TRBV29-1 and TRBJ2-7, with D perhaps assigned TRBD1 or TRBD2 (6 bases each). Germline CDR1 reads SQVTM; CDR2 reads ANQGSEA. V lost 0 bases to trimming and J lost 2 bases, with 14 bases between them. This CDR3 is built from 15 residues. The chain's CDR3 is CSVEEGGPGPYEQYF. CDR3 DNA: TGCAGCGTTGAAGAAGGGGGGCCAGGGCCCTACGAGCAGTACTTC.

This chain uses TRBV19 with TRBJ2-7; 8 nucleotides agree with TRBD1. CDR1 and CDR2 (germline): LNHDA, SQIVND (reference sequence). This CDR3 is built from 15 residues. The V segment lost 4 bases and the J segment 2 bases; nucleotides outside the gene matches: 7. The CDR3 DNA reads TGTGCCAGTAGTACCACCGGGACAGGTACCTACGAGCAGTACTTC. Protein: CASSTTGTGTYEQYF.

This clone occurred once. The rearrangement links TRBV9 to TRBJ2-7, with D possibly called TRBD1 or TRBD2 (6 bases each). Trimming pared 3 bases from V and 3 bases from J, leaving 13 bases between. The CDR3 covers 14 residues. Germline values: CDR1 SGDLS, CDR2 YYNGEE. The CDR3 DNA reads TGTGCCAGCAGCGAGGGGGGATCTCTCTACGAGCAGTACTTC. Encoded protein: CASSEGGSLYEQYF.

This clone was detected only once. The rearrangement joins TRBV4-2 to TRBJ2-7; 7 bases line up with TRBD2. CDR3 length: 14 amino acids. The V gene end was trimmed by 0 bases and the J gene end by 4 bases; junction bases not matched to a gene: 3. Germline CDR1 reads LGHNA; CDR2 reads YNFKEQ. Here the CDR3 DNA reads TGTGCCAGCAGCCAAGAGGGGGAGGGATACGAGCAGTACTTC. It yields the protein CASSQEGEGYEQYF.

This clone was recorded once. The genes are TRBV19 and TRBJ1-3; a possible D gene is TRBD1 (5 bases). CDR3 length: 15 residues. V was cut by 3 bases and J by 0 bases, with 9 bases left in between. Germline V gene lookup returns CDR1 LNHDA and CDR2 SQIVND (reference sequence). The CDR3 DNA is TGTGCCAGTAGTATCCCAGGGTACTCTGGAAACACCATATATTTT. It specifies CASSIPGYSGNTIYF.

V usage is TRBV27 and J usage is TRBJ2-1; 14 nucleotides align to TRBD2. This CDR3 is 18 amino acids long. Germline V CDR1 and CDR2: MNHEY, SMNVEV (reference sequence). Trimming removed 2 bases from V and 5 bases from J; junction bases left unmatched: 8. CDR3 sequence: CASSLEGTSGRWDNEQFF. The CDR3 bases are TGTGCCAGCAGTTTAGAAGGGACTAGCGGGAGATGGGACAATGAGCAGTTCTTC.

This chain uses TRBV19 with TRBJ1-5; no clear D. The CDR3 totals 16 residues. Trimming removed 4 bases at V and 2 bases at J, with 15 bases between. Germline assignment: CDR1 LNHDA and CDR2 SQIVND (reference sequence). CDR3 loop: CASSNLGFLGNQPQHF. CDR3 DNA sequence: TGTGCCAGTAGTAATCTCGGGTTCTTGGGCAATCAGCCCCAGCATTTT. The whole variable domain, remainder taken from reference TRBV19 and TRBJ1-5, is DGGITQSPKYLFRKEGQNVTLSCEQNLNHDAMYWYRQDPGQGLRLIYYSQIVNDFQKGDIAEGYSVSREKKESFPLTVTSAQKNPTAFYLCASSNLGFLGNQPQHFGDGTRLSIL.

The chain is built from TRBV21-1 and TRBJ1-3; no check of the table's D call, TRBD1, against the DNA was made. TRBV21-1 counts as a pseudogene. The CDR3 length is 16 residues. This CDR3 is CASSKGDRERGNTIYF. The CDR3, as DNA: TGTGCCAGCAGCAAAGGTGACAGGGAGAGGGGAAACACCATATATTTT.

The chain has TRBV6-1 and TRBJ1-1, with 7 bases lining up with TRBD1. The J segment lost 1 base and the V segment lost 6 bases, leaving 8 bases of the junction unmatched. Germline V lookup: CDR1 MNHNS, CDR2 SASEGT. The CDR3 runs 15 residues. The DNA for the CDR3 is TGTGCCAGCAGCTTACTAGGACAGGAGAACACTGAAGCTTTCTTT. This translates into CASSLLGQENTEAFF.

The DNA of the CDR3 is TGTGCCAGCACCTTCCTTCCGGGGAGCTCCTACGAGCAGTACTTC. The encoded protein is CASTFLPGSSYEQYF. The chain employs TRBV5-6 and TRBJ2-7, with D possibly matching TRBD2 (5 bases). This CDR3 is built from 15 residues. Per germline, CDR1 SGHDT and CDR2 YYEEEE. Trimming removed 6 bases from V and 0 bases from J, with 16 bases in between. Looking up the rest from reference TRBV5-6 and TRBJ2-7 gives the full variable domain: DAGVTQSPTHLIKTRGQQVTLRCSPKSGHDTVSWYQQALGQGPQFIFQYYEEEERQRGNFPDRFSGHQFPNYSSELNVNALLLGDSALYLCASTFLPGSSYEQYFGPGTRLTVT.

This rearrangement joins TRBV4-3 to TRBJ2-1; D unclear. CDR3 length equals 17 residues. Trimming cost V 0 bases and J 4 bases, with 16 bases left between them. From germline, CDR1 is LGHNA and CDR2 YSLEER. This CDR3 is CASSQEDWREMYNEQFF. The CDR3 nucleotides read TGCGCCAGCAGCCAAGAAGATTGGCGAGAGATGTACAATGAGCAGTTCTTC.

This chain connects TRBV9 to TRBJ2-7; D may correspond to TRBD1 or TRBD2 (5 bases each). V was cut by 1 base and J by 5 bases, with 13 bases left in between. The CDR3 contains 14 residues. Per the germline V gene, CDR1 is SGDLS and CDR2 is YYNGEE. This CDR3 is CASSVMGENDEQYF. CDR3 in DNA: TGTGCCAGCAGCGTAATGGGGGAGAACGACGAGCAGTACTTC.

This chain links TRBV2 with TRBJ1-1, with 10 bases aligning to TRBD1. Germline loops: CDR1 SNHLY, CDR2 FYNNEI. This CDR3 comprises 15 residues. V dropped 7 bases and J dropped 4; count of bases not matched to a gene: 9. As DNA, the CDR3 is TGTGCCAGCAACGAAGGGACAGGGGATACCACTGAAGCTTTCTTT. Amino acid sequence: CASNEGTGDTTEAFF.